A selection of T cell receptor beta chains follows, all from one sample in a study of blood T cell repertoires in COVID-19. Assay used: immunoSEQ multiplex PCR; TCRdb lists only in-frame clones, some missing. Of about 130,000 clones in the sample, 70% to 80% were seen once. Sequencing was performed on peripheral blood. The receptors here all came from a man aged 60 to 75 who had recovered from COVID-19. Each CDR3 is given without its conserved first and last residue. The order of the fields is CDR3 length, J gene, V gene, CDR3 protein.

CDR3 length: 13; J gene: TRBJ2-3; V gene: TRBV10-2; CDR3 protein: ASSEQLAGTDTQY
CDR3 length: 11; J gene: TRBJ2-1; V gene: TRBV7-9; CDR3 protein: ASSRGEYNEQF
CDR3 length: 17; J gene: TRBJ2-7; V gene: TRBV7-8; CDR3 protein: ASSLGTSGGTTSYREQY
CDR3 length: 17; J gene: TRBJ2-2; V gene: TRBV11-2; CDR3 protein: ASSLRTPGLAASFGELF
CDR3 length: 13; J gene: TRBJ2-3; V gene: TRBV30; CDR3 protein: AWSVGLAGTDTQY
CDR3 length: 13; J gene: TRBJ2-5; V gene: TRBV6-5; CDR3 protein: ASRPGLAVQKTQY
CDR3 length: 13; J gene: TRBJ1-4; V gene: TRBV18; CDR3 protein: ASSLPGQGYEKLF
CDR3 length: 11; J gene: TRBJ1-1; V gene: TRBV14; CDR3 protein: ASSQGRVTEAF
CDR3 length: 16; J gene: TRBJ2-7; V gene: TRBV7-6; CDR3 protein: ASSPGLAGGQYSYEQY
CDR3 length: 13; J gene: TRBJ2-7; V gene: TRBV12-5; CDR3 protein: ASGLGQGATVEQY
CDR3 length: 12; J gene: TRBJ2-7; V gene: TRBV3-1/TRBV3-2; CDR3 protein: ASSQDPQAYEQY
CDR3 length: 13; J gene: TRBJ2-7; V gene: TRBV19; CDR3 protein: ASSTLAGVAKEQY
CDR3 length: 12; J gene: TRBJ1-1; V gene: TRBV6-6; CDR3 protein: ASTLGGKDTEAF
CDR3 length: 11; J gene: TRBJ2-5; V gene: TRBV30; CDR3 protein: AWSVTGTETQY
CDR3 length: 11; J gene: TRBJ1-4; V gene: TRBV27; CDR3 protein: ASRLLGNEKLF
CDR3 length: 10; J gene: TRBJ1-2; V gene: TRBV19; CDR3 protein: ASSIPGNGYT
CDR3 length: 9; J gene: TRBJ1-1; V gene: TRBV2; CDR3 protein: ASRPSIQAF
CDR3 length: 11; J gene: TRBJ2-3; V gene: TRBV29-1; CDR3 protein: SVESQGRDTQY
CDR3 length: 14; J gene: TRBJ2-1; V gene: TRBV4-3; CDR3 protein: ASSQVGAGGYNEQF
CDR3 length: 13; J gene: TRBJ2-4; V gene: TRBV19; CDR3 protein: ASRVTPLAKNIQY
CDR3 length: 10; J gene: TRBJ2-3; V gene: TRBV2; CDR3 protein: ASSEDTGTQY
CDR3 length: 9; J gene: TRBJ2-7; V gene: TRBV20-1; CDR3 protein: SARASGVQY
CDR3 length: 11; J gene: TRBJ2-7; V gene: TRBV19; CDR3 protein: ASMPTGGYEQY
CDR3 length: 13; J gene: TRBJ2-2; V gene: TRBV30; CDR3 protein: AWKLQGGDAGELF
CDR3 length: 14; J gene: TRBJ1-5; V gene: TRBV27; CDR3 protein: ASSLVGGLSNQPQH
CDR3 length: 14; J gene: TRBJ2-2; V gene: TRBV6-2/TRBV6-3; CDR3 protein: ASSYESRANTGELF
CDR3 length: 15; J gene: TRBJ2-3; V gene: TRBV7-2; CDR3 protein: ASSPATASGATDTQY
CDR3 length: 13; J gene: TRBJ2-1; V gene: TRBV5-4; CDR3 protein: ASSFGLLSYNEQF
CDR3 length: 11; J gene: TRBJ1-4; V gene: TRBV30; CDR3 protein: AWSVAGNEKLF
CDR3 length: 15; J gene: TRBJ1-5; V gene: TRBV2; CDR3 protein: ASSFSLQGPNNQPQH
CDR3 length: 9; J gene: TRBJ1-1; V gene: TRBV25-1; CDR3 protein: ASSYQGSAF
CDR3 length: 12; J gene: TRBJ1-5; V gene: TRBV5-4; CDR3 protein: ASSLGGLQQPQH
CDR3 length: 13; J gene: TRBJ1-4; V gene: TRBV9; CDR3 protein: ASSVGNRANEKLF
CDR3 length: 13; J gene: TRBJ1-2; V gene: TRBV18; CDR3 protein: ASSPRTGGNYGYT
CDR3 length: 14; J gene: TRBJ1-6; V gene: TRBV19; CDR3 protein: ASSIRGFTGNSPLH
CDR3 length: 13; J gene: TRBJ1-6; V gene: TRBV7-2; CDR3 protein: ASSFGGQDNSPLH
CDR3 length: 13; J gene: TRBJ2-1; V gene: TRBV9; CDR3 protein: ASSPSLGSYNEQF